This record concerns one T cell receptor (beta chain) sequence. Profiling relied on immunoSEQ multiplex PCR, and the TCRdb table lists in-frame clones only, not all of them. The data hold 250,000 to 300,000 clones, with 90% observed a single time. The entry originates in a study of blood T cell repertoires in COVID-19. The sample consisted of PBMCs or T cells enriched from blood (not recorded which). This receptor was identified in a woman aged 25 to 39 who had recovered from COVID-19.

The CDR3 sequence: CASRGTGSNTGELFF. The DNA for the CDR3 is TGTGCCTCCCGGGGGACAGGGTCCAACACCGGGGAGCTGTTTTTT. The chain recombines TRBV24-1 with TRBJ2-2; the match to TRBD1 covers 9 bases. This CDR3 region has 15 residues. With 12 bases clipped from V and 2 bases from J, the junction kept 9 bases outside the gene matches. Germline CDR1 is KGHDR and CDR2 is SFDVKD.